The TCR beta chain under discussion was sequenced for a study of T cell repertoires in cytomegalovirus infection. Study as a whole: A matching HLA type, together with CMV infection, was signaled by public TCR beta signatures. Study-wide results and caveats: CMV-specific TCR beta clonotypes restricted by HLA-C dominated the ex vivo response.

The table lists this clonotype with many counts. As yet, its antigen is unknown. MiXCR, applied by TCRdb to the reads, yields one record per CDR3 protein. The table lists about 490,000 distinct CDR3 sequences, approximately 15% of them singletons. The CDR3 extends over 15 amino acids. The junction had 8 bases not matched to a gene; V was cut back by 6 bases and J by 3 bases. The V call is TRBV12-3 or TRBV12-4, the J call TRBJ1-5; TRBD1 agrees at 7 bases. The sequenced material came from CD8+ T cells from PBMCs. The sequence was collected from a human donor in good health (CMV status not recorded). Some clones in this sample may be carry-over from other donors' samples. The CDR3 is CASSTGTETNQPQHF. In nucleotides, the CDR3 is TGTGCCAGCAGCACCGGGACAGAAACCAATCAGCCCCAGCATTTT.